This entry lists 24 T cell receptor beta chains sequenced from one sample in a study of patients and donors after allogeneic stem cell transplantation. One entry per CDR3 protein, called by TCRdb with MiXCR from the RT-PCR reads. The data contain approximately 140,000 distinct CDR3 sequences, about a third of them seen just once; the ten biggest clones take up approximately 50%. The sample taken for sequencing was blood, either unsorted or a sorted T cell fraction (not recorded which). The source of these receptors is a human donor who was either an allogeneic HSCT recipient or a stem cell or donor lymphocyte infusion donor (not recorded which). It is not recorded whose cells these are; they may come from a transplant donor.

This rearrangement joins TRBV28 to TRBJ1-6, with D uncertain. This CDR3 spans 15 amino acids. The V end was cut by 2 bases, the J end by 10 bases, with 15 bases between. Germline lookup yields CDR1 MDHEN and CDR2 SYDVKM. The CDR3 nucleotides read TGTGCCAGCAGTTTAGAACCCTCAGGCGGGTCACCCCTCCACTTT. This sequence encodes CASSLEPSGGSPLHF.

In this sample, this clonotype turned up a few times. The chain joins TRBV25-1 to TRBJ1-6; maybe TRBD1 (6 bases). This CDR3 is built from 14 residues. V gave up 1 base and J gave up 6 bases, with 7 bases separating them. The germline V gene encodes CDR1 MGHDK and CDR2 SYGVNS. The DNA of the CDR3 is TGTGCCAGCAGTGAATTGGACAGTAATTCACCCCTCCACTTT. It specifies CASSELDSNSPLHF.

The V gene is TRBV6-6, the J gene TRBJ1-4, with D perhaps TRBD1 (5 bases). Germline assignment: CDR1 MNHNY and CDR2 SVGAGI (reference sequence). The ends were cut back, 10 bases at V and 6 bases at J, with 12 bases in the middle. The CDR3 has 12 residues. The CDR3 here is CATGGVYEKLFF. The CDR3 DNA follows: TGTGCCACGGGAGGGGTATATGAAAAACTGTTTTTT.

The V and J genes are TRBV20-1 and TRBJ1-5; TRBD1 is a possible D gene (6 bases). The V end lost 1 base, the J end lost 3 bases, and 13 bases lay between the germline ends. In germline, CDR1 is DFQATT, CDR2 SNEGSKA (reference sequence). The CDR3 is made up of 15 amino acids. This CDR3 reads CSARGRGGFNQPQHF. CDR3 DNA sequence: TGCAGTGCTAGAGGGCGAGGGGGTTTCAATCAGCCCCAGCATTTT.

This clonotype was recorded a few times. The J gene is TRBJ2-1, the V gene TRBV20-1; possible D gene TRBD2, 6 bases. V dropped 5 bases and J dropped 5 bases, with 16 bases sitting between them. CDR3 size: 14 residues. Germline CDR1 and CDR2: DFQATT and SNEGSKA (reference sequence). The CDR3 nucleotides are TGCAGTGCTCCCCAAGCGGGCGGGAACAATGAGCAGTTCTTC. Its protein is CSAPQAGGNNEQFF.

The chain has TRBV2 and TRBJ2-1; tentative D call: TRBD1 (5 bases). This CDR3 spans 14 amino acids. Between the trimmed V and J ends, which lost 8 bases and 9 bases, there was a span of 20 bases. From germline, CDR1 is SNHLY and CDR2 FYNNEI. The CDR3 region is CASLPGPGPPEQFF. The CDR3 DNA reads TGTGCCAGCCTCCCAGGGCCTGGCCCCCCTGAGCAGTTCTTC.

This sequence joins TRBV5-1 and TRBJ2-2, with 9 bases matching TRBD1. The CDR3 runs to 16 residues. V trimming: 0 bases; J trimming: 6 bases; junction bases outside the gene matches: 6. Looked up from germline, CDR1 is SGHRS and CDR2 is YFSETQ. The CDR3 nucleotides read TGCGCCAGCAGCTTGGTGACAGGGGGAAAGTCCGGGGAGCTGTTTTTT. This translates into CASSLVTGGKSGELFF.

The chain has TRBV6-5 and TRBJ2-5; possible D gene TRBD1, 6 bases. This CDR3 region has 12 residues. CDR1 and CDR2 from the germline V gene are MNHEY and SVGAGI. V lost 4 bases to trimming and J lost 4 bases, with 7 bases between them. The CDR3 is CASSSDRETQYF. CDR3 nucleotides: TGTGCCAGCAGTTCGGACAGAGAGACCCAGTACTTC.

The chain employs TRBV21-1 and TRBJ1-5; no check of the table's D call, TRBD1, against the DNA was made. TRBV21-1 is designated a pseudogene. The CDR3 is 14 amino acids. In nucleotides, the CDR3 is TGTGCCAGCAGCCAATCTACAGGGGGACAGCCCCAGCATTTT. It codes for CASSQSTGGQPQHF.

This sequence joins TRBV12-3 or TRBV12-4 and TRBJ1-1; a possible D gene is TRBD1 (5 bases). The CDR3 has 14 amino acids. Trimming shortened V by 6 bases and J by 1 base, and 12 bases separated the two germline ends. DNA for the CDR3: TGTGCCAGCAGCCATCCCAGGGCGAACACTGAAGCTTTCTTT. This gives the protein CASSHPRANTEAFF.

The chain has TRBV28 and TRBJ1-4; possible D gene TRBD1, 5 bases. Trimming stripped 4 bases from V and 1 base from J, with 16 bases between. Germline loops: CDR1 MDHEN, CDR2 SYDVKM. The CDR3 runs 17 residues. This CDR3 reads CASSSAPGGVTNEKLFF. For the CDR3, the DNA is TGTGCCAGCAGTTCCGCCCCGGGAGGGGTAACTAATGAAAAACTGTTTTTT.

This clonotype has a handful of counts. This CDR3 reads CASSPPGQGVYGYTF. CDR3 sequence (DNA): TGTGCCAGCAGCCCACCGGGACAGGGGGTCTATGGCTACACCTTC. The chain has TRBV12-3 or TRBV12-4 and TRBJ1-2; TRBD1 agrees at 11 bases. The CDR3 has 15 amino acids. The J segment lost 4 bases and the V segment lost 6 bases, leaving 7 bases of the junction unmatched.

V gene TRBV12-3 or TRBV12-4 combines with J gene TRBJ2-5; tentatively, D is TRBD2 (6 bases). The ends were cut back, 3 bases at V and 5 bases at J, with 13 bases in the middle. This CDR3 contains 14 residues. DNA for the CDR3: TGTGCCAGCAGTTTGACCAGTGCGGGGGAGACCCAGTACTTC. Its protein is CASSLTSAGETQYF.

This chain links TRBV6-5 with TRBJ2-5; D gene uncertain. Trimming cost V 4 bases and J 9 bases, with 9 bases left between them. Per the germline V gene, CDR1 is MNHEY and CDR2 is SVGAGI. The CDR3 has 11 amino acids. CDR3 sequence reads: CASSSLTSQYF. The DNA of the CDR3 is TGTGCCAGCAGTTCTTTGACTTCCCAGTACTTC.

The genes are TRBV12-3 or TRBV12-4 and TRBJ1-6, with no clear D. Between the trimmed V and J ends, which lost 6 bases and 0 bases, there was a span of 6 bases. The CDR3 runs 14 residues. The chain's CDR3 is CASRGSSYNSPLHF. The DNA of the CDR3 is TGTGCCAGCAGGGGAAGCTCCTATAATTCACCCCTCCACTTT.

This chain connects TRBV7-2 to TRBJ2-5; TRBD1 might be the D (6 bases). CDR1 is SGHTA and CDR2 is FQGNSA in the germline V gene. The CDR3 is 14 amino acids. V lost 6 bases and J lost 9, with 20 bases in between. CDR3 sequence: CASRKIGGRMAQYF. Written as DNA, the CDR3 is TGTGCCAGCAGGAAAATAGGGGGAAGGATGGCCCAGTACTTC.

The V call is TRBV24-1, the J call TRBJ2-1; no firm D call. V lost 1 base and J lost 7, with 1 base in between. Germline V gene sequence: CDR1 KGHDR, CDR2 SFDVKD. The length of the CDR3 is 11 residues. The CDR3 loop reads CATSDLNEQFF. As DNA, the CDR3 is TGTGCCACCAGTGATTTAAATGAGCAGTTCTTC.

The chain uses TRBV15 and TRBJ1-1, with D maybe TRBD1 (5 bases). Per germline, CDR1 LNHNV and CDR2 YYDKDF (reference sequence). Trimming took 4 bases from V and 2 from J, leaving 11 bases between them. This CDR3 comprises 14 residues. The CDR3 nucleotides read TGTGCCACCAGCAAGAGGGGCGCAAACACTGAAGCTTTCTTT. Amino acids: CATSKRGANTEAFF.

In its sample, this clonotype was seen a few times. The V call is TRBV7-8, the J call TRBJ1-3, with D perhaps matching TRBD1 (6 bases). V was pared by 4 bases and J by 4 bases, with 14 bases between. CDR1 and CDR2 (germline): SGHVS, FQNEAQ. This CDR3 comprises 15 residues. The DNA for the CDR3 is TGTGCCAGCAGCTCAAGGACAGTCCAGGGAAACACCATATATTTT. Protein product: CASSSRTVQGNTIYF.

The chain combines TRBV12-3 or TRBV12-4 with TRBJ1-5; D unclear. Trimming shortened V by 1 base and J by 4 bases, and 14 bases separated the two germline ends. CDR3 size: 16 residues. For the CDR3, the DNA is TGTGCCAGCAGTTTAGTACGCGGCGGTGGGAATCAGCCCCAGCATTTT. This codes for CASSLVRGGGNQPQHF.

The chain has TRBV4-1 and TRBJ2-1, with D possibly matching TRBD1 (5 bases). Trimming took off 2 bases at V and 5 bases at J, with 13 bases between the two ends. The CDR3 is 15 residues long. The germline V gene has CDR1 MGHRA and CDR2 YSYEKL. CDR3 region: CASSQLGATNNEQFF. CDR3 DNA sequence: TGCGCCAGCAGCCAATTAGGGGCTACGAACAATGAGCAGTTCTTC.

The chain combines TRBV12-3 or TRBV12-4 with TRBJ1-1; D uncertain. Trimming removed 6 bases from V and 4 bases from J, with 15 bases in between. The CDR3 has 14 amino acids. CDR3 in DNA: TGTGCCAGCAGCCCCGGGGTTTGGAGCACTGAAGCTTTCTTT. The encoded protein is CASSPGVWSTEAFF.

The chain is built from TRBV27 and TRBJ1-5, with a possible D match to TRBD1 (6 bases). This CDR3 is 15 amino acids long. The germline V gene has CDR1 MNHEY and CDR2 SMNVEV (reference sequence). The V end lost 3 bases, the J end lost 5 bases, and 14 bases lay between the germline ends. CDR3 sequence: CASSFQGQGYQPQHF. The CDR3 region has the DNA TGTGCCAGCAGTTTCCAGGGGCAGGGGTATCAGCCCCAGCATTTT.

In this sample, this clonotype turned up a few times. The rearrangement links TRBV2 to TRBJ2-3; D is tentatively TRBD1 or TRBD2 (5 bases each). CDR1 and CDR2 (germline): SNHLY, FYNNEI. V was shortened by 6 bases and J by 2 bases, with 15 bases between the two germline ends. The CDR3 length is 15 residues. The CDR3 protein is CASRDPGQATDTQYF. CDR3 sequence (DNA): TGTGCCAGCAGGGATCCGGGGCAGGCCACAGATACGCAGTATTTT. The whole variable domain, filled in from reference TRBV2 and TRBJ2-3, reads EPEVTQTPSHQVTQMGQEVILRCVPISNHLYFYWYRQILGQKVEFLVSFYNNEISEKSEIFDDQFSVERPDGSNFTLKIRSTKLEDSAMYFCASRDPGQATDTQYFGPGTRLTVL.